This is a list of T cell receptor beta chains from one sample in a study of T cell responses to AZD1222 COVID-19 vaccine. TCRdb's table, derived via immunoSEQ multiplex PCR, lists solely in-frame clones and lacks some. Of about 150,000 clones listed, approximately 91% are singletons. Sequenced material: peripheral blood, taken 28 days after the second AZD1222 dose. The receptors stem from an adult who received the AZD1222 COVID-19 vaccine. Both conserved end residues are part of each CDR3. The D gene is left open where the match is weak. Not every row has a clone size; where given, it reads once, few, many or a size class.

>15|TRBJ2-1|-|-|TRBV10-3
TGTGCCATCAGTGAGATCCAGGGTGTTATCGATGAGCAGTTCTTC
CAISEIQGVIDEQFF
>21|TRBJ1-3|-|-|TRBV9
TGTGCCAGCAGCCCTCAATCAAGTCGAGCGGGTTTTTCGCTCTCTGGAAACACCATATATTTT
CASSPQSSRAGFSLSGNTIYF
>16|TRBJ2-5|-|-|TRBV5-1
TGCGCCAGCAGCTTGGAAGGGAGAGTGGCTGGAGAGACCCAGTACTTC
CASSLEGRVAGETQYF
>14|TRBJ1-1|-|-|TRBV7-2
TGTGCCAGCAGCTTAAGGGGTGGGCGGGCTGAAGCTTTCTTT
CASSLRGGRAEAFF
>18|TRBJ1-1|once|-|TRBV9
TGTGCCAACCCTCACAGCAGGCGAACCAACCTAATGAACACTGAAGCTTTCTTT
CANPHSRRTNLMNTEAFF
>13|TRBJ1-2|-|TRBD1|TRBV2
TGTGCCAGCAGGGCCGGGACAGACTATGGCTACACCTTC
CASRAGTDYGYTF
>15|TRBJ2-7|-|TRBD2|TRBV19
TGTGCCAGTAGTATCGGAATAGCGGGATACTACGAGCAGTACTTC
CASSIGIAGYYEQYF
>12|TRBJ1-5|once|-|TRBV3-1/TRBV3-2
TGTGCCAGCAGCCAGGGTACCCAGCCCCAGCATTTT
CASSQGTQPQHF
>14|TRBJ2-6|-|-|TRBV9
TGTGCCAGCAGCCTTGTCTCAGGGGCCAACGTCCTGACTTTC
CASSLVSGANVLTF
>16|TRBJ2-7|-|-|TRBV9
TGTGCCAGCAGCGTAGCTGGCGTAGCCTCATACTACGAGCAGTACTTC
CASSVAGVASYYEQYF
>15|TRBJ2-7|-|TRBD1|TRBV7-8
TGTGCCAGCAGCTTCGGGGAAAACAGGGGATACGAGCAGTACTTC
CASSFGENRGYEQYF
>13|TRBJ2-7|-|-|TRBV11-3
TGTGCCAGCAGCCCCCGGGGGACCTACGAGCAGTACTTC
CASSPRGTYEQYF
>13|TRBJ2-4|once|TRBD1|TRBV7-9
TGTGCCAGCAGCCTCGGACAGGGGTCGGTTCAGTACTTC
CASSLGQGSVQYF
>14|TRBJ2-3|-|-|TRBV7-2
TGTGCCAGCAGCTCCCAACTAGCTGCTGATACGCAGTATTTT
CASSSQLAADTQYF
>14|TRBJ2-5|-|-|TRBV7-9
TGTGCCAGCAGCTTAGAACTAGCAGGAGAGACCCAGTACTTC
CASSLELAGETQYF
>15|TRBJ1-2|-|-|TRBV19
TGTGCCAGTAGTCCCGACGGGCAGATTAACTATGGCTACACCTTC
CASSPDGQINYGYTF
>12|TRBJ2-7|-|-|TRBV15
TGTGCCACCAGCATCGACCCGTACGAGCAGTACTTC
CATSIDPYEQYF
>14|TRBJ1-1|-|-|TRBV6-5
TGTGCCAGCAGTTGGGGCGCGGGGAACACTGAAGCTTTCTTT
CASSWGAGNTEAFF
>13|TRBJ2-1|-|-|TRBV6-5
TGTGCCAGCAGTTACTCCCCGGTTAATGAGCAGTTCTTC
CASSYSPVNEQFF
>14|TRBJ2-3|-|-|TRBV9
TGTGCCAGCAGCGTAGATGGGAGGCCAGATACGCAGTATTTT
CASSVDGRPDTQYF
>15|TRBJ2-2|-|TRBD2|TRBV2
TGTGCCAGCAGGGCTCTAGCGGGAGCCGCCGGGGAGCTGTTTTTT
CASRALAGAAGELFF
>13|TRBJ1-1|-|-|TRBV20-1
TGCAGTGCTAGTTACAGGGCGGACACTGAAGCTTTCTTT
CSASYRADTEAFF
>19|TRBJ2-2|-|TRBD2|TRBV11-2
TGTGCCAGCAGCTCTCAATTACGACTAGCGGGAGGGAACACCGGGGAGCTGTTTTTT
CASSSQLRLAGGNTGELFF
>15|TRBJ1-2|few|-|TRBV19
TGTGCCAGTAGTATAAGCGATGTGGGTCAAAGGGGCTACACCTTC
CASSISDVGQRGYTF
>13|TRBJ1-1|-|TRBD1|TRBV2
TGTGCCACCGACAGGGACTTGAACACTGAAGCTTTCTTT
CATDRDLNTEAFF
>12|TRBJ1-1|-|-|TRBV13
TGTGCCAGCAGCTTATCAGACACTGAAGCTTTCTTT
CASSLSDTEAFF
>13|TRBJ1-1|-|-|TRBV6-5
TGTGCCAGCACCGTGAGGGAGAACACTGAAGCTTTCTTT
CASTVRENTEAFF
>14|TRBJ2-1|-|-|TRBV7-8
TGTGCCAGCAGCTGGGACTCGTATAGGAATGAGCAGTTCTTC
CASSWDSYRNEQFF
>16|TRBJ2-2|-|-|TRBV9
TGTGCCAGCAGTACCCCTGGGGGGAGCAATGTCGGGGAGCTGTTTTTT
CASSTPGGSNVGELFF
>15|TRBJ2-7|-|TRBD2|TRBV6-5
TGTGCCAGCAGTTACCAGCTAGCGGGCTCCTACGAGCAGTACTTC
CASSYQLAGSYEQYF
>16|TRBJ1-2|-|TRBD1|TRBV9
TGTGCCAGCAGCCCCCAGGGGGGACAGGGGCCTTATGGCTACACCTTC
CASSPQGGQGPYGYTF
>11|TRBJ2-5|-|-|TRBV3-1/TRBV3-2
TGTGCCAGCAGCCAAGAGGAGACCCAGTACTTC
CASSQEETQYF
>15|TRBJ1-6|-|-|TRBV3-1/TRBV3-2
TGTGCCAGCAGCCACCGAAGCCCCAGGAATTCACCCCTCCACTTT
CASSHRSPRNSPLHF
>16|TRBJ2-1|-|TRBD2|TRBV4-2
TGTGCCAGCAGCCAGACTAGCGGGAGCTCCTACAATGAGCAGTTCTTC
CASSQTSGSSYNEQFF
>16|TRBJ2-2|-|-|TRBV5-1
TGCGCCAGCAGCACAGGAGGCGGAATGAACACCGGGGAGCTGTTTTTT
CASSTGGGMNTGELFF
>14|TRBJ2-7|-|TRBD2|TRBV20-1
TGCAGTGCTAGTCAACCGGGACTAGCGTACGAGCAGTACTTC
CSASQPGLAYEQYF
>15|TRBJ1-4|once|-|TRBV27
TGTGCCAGCAGGGAGGGAGGGACAACTAATGAAAAACTGTTTTTT
CASREGGTTNEKLFF
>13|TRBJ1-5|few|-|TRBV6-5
TGTGCCAGCAGAGCCACAGGGTCTTCGGCCCAGCATTTT
CASRATGSSAQHF
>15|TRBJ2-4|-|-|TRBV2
TGTGCCAGCAGTGAATCCTCGGCGCCCTCGAACATTCAGTACTTC
CASSESSAPSNIQYF
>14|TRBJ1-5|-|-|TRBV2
TGTGCCAGCAATTCCGGGACGCAGGCTCTAGCCCAGCATTTT
CASNSGTQALAQHF
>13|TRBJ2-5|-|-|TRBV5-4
TGTGCCAGCAGCTTGTTCCAACAAGAGACCCAGTACTTC
CASSLFQQETQYF
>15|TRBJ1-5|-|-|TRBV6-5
TGTGCCAGCAGACCTACAAGTTATAGCAATCAGCCCCAGCATTTT
CASRPTSYSNQPQHF
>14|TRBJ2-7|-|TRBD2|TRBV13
TGTGCCAGCAGCTTAATTAGCGGGGGGCACGAGCAGTACTTC
CASSLISGGHEQYF